These 15 T cell receptor beta chains originate from one sample sequenced in a study of cytomegalovirus exposure and HLA in healthy donors. Amplification used 60 Vbeta primers and 13 Jbeta primers. Libraries were prepared by immunoSEQ multiplex PCR; TCRdb keeps only in-frame clonotypes and omits some of them. In the table there are some 80,000 clones, 78% of which are singletons. Source material: PBMCs. The source is a man in his forties in good health and CMV-seronegative.

The chain joins TRBV6-5 to TRBJ2-7; the D gene is possibly TRBD1 (6 bases). Between the trimmed V and J ends, which lost 7 bases and 1 base, there was a span of 14 bases. The germline V gene encodes CDR1 MNHEY and CDR2 SVGAGI. The CDR3 runs to 14 residues. The CDR3 reads CASKMTGGSYEQYF. Written as DNA, the CDR3 is TGTGCCAGCAAGATGACAGGTGGGTCCTACGAGCAGTACTTC.

This clone was found a few times. The V and J genes are TRBV7-9 and TRBJ2-7; 7 nucleotides match TRBD2. With 5 bases clipped from V and 6 bases from J, the junction kept 10 bases outside the gene matches. This CDR3 has 14 amino acids. The germline CDR1 and CDR2 sequences are SEHNR and FQNEAQ (reference sequence). This CDR3 reads CASSLQSGTPEQYF. CDR3 sequence (DNA): TGTGCCAGCAGCCTCCAGAGCGGGACCCCCGAGCAGTACTTC.

A remark on this clone: Sequence at one end of the junction differs from germline and may be a read error. DNA for the CDR3: TGTGCCAGTACCAAGGACAGCCCTCCTCTCGGGGCCAACGGCCTGACTTTC. This sequence encodes CASTKDSPPLGANGLTF. V and J are TRBV19 and TRBJ2-6; D perhaps matches TRBD1 (6 bases). Germline V gene lookup returns CDR1 LNHDA and CDR2 SQIVND (reference sequence). The CDR3 has 17 amino acids. The full variable domain, rest sourced from reference TRBV19 and TRBJ2-6, is DGGITQSPKYLFRKEGQNVTLSCEQNLNHDAMYWYRQDPGQGLRLIYYSQIVNDFQKGDIAEGYSVSREKKESFPLTVTSAQKNPTAFYLCASTKDSPPLGANGLTFGAGSRLTVL.

This chain connects TRBV7-9 to TRBJ2-7, with 10 bases aligning to TRBD1. V gave up 4 bases and J gave up 3 bases; unmatched junction bases: 3. The germline V gene has CDR1 SEHNR and CDR2 FQNEAQ (reference sequence). This CDR3 is built from 14 residues. DNA for the CDR3: TGTGCCAGCAGCTCCCGGGACAGGGGCTACGAGCAGTACTTC. Encoded protein: CASSSRDRGYEQYF.

The chain couples TRBV2 to TRBJ2-7; TRBD1 is a possible D gene (6 bases). The V and J ends lost 6 bases and 6 bases respectively, with 9 bases between them. CDR1 and CDR2 from the germline V gene are SNHLY and FYNNEI. CDR3 size: 11 residues. CDR3 in DNA: TGTGCCAGCAGCCCAGGGGTCGAGCAGTACTTC. It codes for CASSPGVEQYF.

V usage is TRBV2 and J usage is TRBJ2-3; 12 nucleotides agree with TRBD1. This CDR3 region has 16 residues. V gave up 3 bases and J gave up 5 bases; unmatched junction bases: 6. The V gene's germline CDR1 is SNHLY and CDR2 FYNNEI. Here the CDR3 reads CASSDPGQGAGDTQYF. For the CDR3, the DNA is TGTGCCAGCAGTGACCCGGGACAGGGGGCTGGAGATACGCAGTATTTT.

CDR3 amino acids: CASSPETYEQYF. CDR3 sequence (DNA): TGTGCCAGCTCACCAGAGACCTACGAGCAGTACTTC. This chain links TRBV18 with TRBJ2-7; unclear D gene. This CDR3 is built from 12 residues. The V and J ends lost 2 bases and 2 bases respectively, with 4 bases between them. Germline loops: CDR1 KGHSH, CDR2 LQKENI.

The rearrangement uses TRBV28 and TRBJ2-4, with TRBD2 as a possible D gene (7 bases). Trimming removed 5 bases from V and 0 bases from J, with 14 bases in between. Looked up from germline, CDR1 is MDHEN and CDR2 is SYDVKM. The CDR3 length is 16 residues. CDR3 nucleotide sequence: TGTGCCAGCAGTAAGGGGGGGGGACTAGCCAAAAACATTCAGTACTTC. It is translated as CASSKGGGLAKNIQYF.

The rearrangement uses TRBV28 and TRBJ1-2; TRBD1 might be the D (6 bases). V shed 10 bases and J shed 5 bases, with 11 bases lying between them. Per germline, CDR1 MDHEN and CDR2 SYDVKM. The CDR3 has 11 amino acids. CDR3 nucleotides: TGTGCCACCAATACAGGGTATGGCTACACCTTC. This gives the protein CATNTGYGYTF.

This clone appeared a single time. This chain joins TRBV5-5 and TRBJ2-1; TRBD1 is a possible D gene (6 bases). The germline V gene encodes CDR1 SGHKS and CDR2 YYEKEE (reference sequence). V shed 0 bases and J shed 1 base, with 11 bases lying between them. The CDR3 covers 16 residues. In DNA, the CDR3 is TGTGCCAGCAGCTTGGGAGGGACACTGTCCTACAATGAGCAGTTCTTC. Its protein product is CASSLGGTLSYNEQFF.

CDR3 in DNA: TGTGCCAGCAGCCAATCCCGGGACAGGGGCACTGAAGCTTTCTTT. This encodes CASSQSRDRGTEAFF. The chain combines TRBV7-3 with TRBJ1-1; 10 positions match TRBD1. The J segment lost 4 bases and the V segment lost 5 bases, leaving 7 bases of the junction unmatched. Germline V gene lookup returns CDR1 SGHTA and CDR2 FQGTGA. This CDR3 comprises 15 residues.

This clone has just a few counts. The V gene is TRBV6-1, the J gene TRBJ2-7, with a weak D call TRBD2 (5 bases). The CDR3 length is 15 residues. The germline V gene encodes CDR1 MNHNS and CDR2 SASEGT. V shed 2 bases and J shed 0 bases, with 11 bases lying between them. CDR3 in amino acids: CASSEPGLSSYEQYF. CDR3 DNA sequence: TGTGCCAGCAGTGAACCGGGATTGAGCTCCTACGAGCAGTACTTC.

The rearrangement links TRBV28 to TRBJ1-3, with D uncertain. The V gene lost 5 bases and the J gene lost 0 bases, with 11 bases spanning the gap. Germline values: CDR1 MDHEN, CDR2 SYDVKM. This CDR3 is 15 amino acids long. The CDR3 protein is CASSPPEGSGNTIYF. The CDR3 nucleotides read TGTGCCAGCAGTCCACCGGAGGGCTCTGGAAACACCATATATTTT. Combining the CDR3 with reference TRBV28 and TRBJ1-3 gives the whole variable domain DVKVTQSSRYLVKRTGEKVFLECVQDMDHENMFWYRQDPGLGLRLIYFSYDVKMKEKGDIPEGYSVSREKKERFSLILESASTNQTSMYLCASSPPEGSGNTIYFGEGSWLTVV.

The chain carries TRBV2 and TRBJ1-3; weak D call: TRBD1 (6 bases). The CDR3 totals 19 residues. Trimming left V 5 bases short and J 0 bases short, with 23 bases between. The V gene's germline CDR1 is SNHLY and CDR2 FYNNEI. The CDR3 spells CASSNSRTALKFSGNTIYF. CDR3 nucleotides: TGTGCCAGCAGTAATTCCCGGACAGCACTAAAATTCTCTGGAAACACCATATATTTT. The full variable domain, with the rest looked up from reference TRBV2 and TRBJ1-3, is EPEVTQTPSHQVTQMGQEVILRCVPISNHLYFYWYRQILGQKVEFLVSFYNNEISEKSEIFDDQFSVERPDGSNFTLKIRSTKLEDSAMYFCASSNSRTALKFSGNTIYFGEGSWLTVV.

The rearrangement uses TRBV28 and TRBJ2-1; the match to TRBD1 covers 7 bases. CDR1 and CDR2 (germline): MDHEN, SYDVKM. The CDR3 sequence is 16 residues long. V dropped 6 bases and J dropped 4; count of bases not matched to a gene: 12. CDR3 DNA sequence: TGTGCCAGCAGAGGAGCCGGGACAGAGGAATACAATGAGCAGTTCTTC. It is translated as CASRGAGTEEYNEQFF.